The 22 T cell receptor beta chains below come from one sample, sequenced in a study of cytomegalovirus exposure and HLA in healthy donors. The study ran its PCR with 60 Vbeta and 13 Jbeta primers. TCRdb keeps only in-frame clones here, not all; method: immunoSEQ multiplex PCR. The listing contains 150,000 to 200,000 clones. Sequenced input: PBMCs. The receptors stem from a man younger than 40 in good health and CMV-seronegative.

The genes are TRBV4-2 and TRBJ1-3, with D perhaps TRBD1 (6 bases). The CDR3 sequence is 18 residues long. Germline CDR1 and CDR2: LGHNA and YNFKEQ. Trimming left V 4 bases short and J 7 bases short, with 26 bases between. The CDR3 loop is CASSPTHKTGGFRNTIYF. The CDR3 bases are TGTGCCAGCAGCCCGACCCATAAGACAGGCGGGTTCCGGAACACCATATATTTT.

The chain employs TRBV18 and TRBJ1-5, with D unclear. Per germline, CDR1 KGHSH and CDR2 LQKENI. Deletions cut 5 bases from V and 1 base from J, with 3 bases between. CDR3 length equals 12 residues. This CDR3 is CASSGSNQPQHF. CDR3 sequence (DNA): TGTGCCAGCTCAGGCAGCAATCAGCCCCAGCATTTT.

J is TRBJ2-2 and V is TRBV11-3, with D tentatively TRBD1 (5 bases). Trimming cost V 3 bases and J 7 bases, with 9 bases left between them. CDR3 length: 13 residues. Germline CDR1 SGHNT, CDR2 YENEEA. As DNA, the CDR3 is TGTGCCAGCAGCTTGACAGACCTCGGGGAGCTGTTTTTT. Translated, it gives CASSLTDLGELFF.

This chain uses TRBV7-3 with TRBJ2-3; 14 positions match TRBD2. The CDR3 length is 19 residues. Unmatched junction bases numbered 14, after V lost 1 base and J lost 8 bases. Germline values: CDR1 SGHTA, CDR2 FQGTGA. For the CDR3, the DNA is TGTGCCAGCAGCTTAATTCAAGGGACTAGCGGGAGTAAGGGGGGTACGCAGTATTTT. Its translation: CASSLIQGTSGSKGGTQYF. The full variable domain, in which reference TRBV7-3 and TRBJ2-3 provide the parts outside the CDR3, is GAGVSQTPSNKVTEKGKYVELRCDPISGHTALYWYRQSLGQGPEFLIYFQGTGAADDSGLPNDRFFAVRPEGSVSTLKIQRTERGDSAVYLCASSLIQGTSGSKGGTQYFGPGTRLTVL.

This chain links TRBV10-1 with TRBJ1-4, with D possibly matching TRBD1 (6 bases). The CDR3 runs 15 residues. The germline V gene encodes CDR1 WNHNN and CDR2 SYGVQD (reference sequence). Between the trimmed V and J ends, which lost 4 bases and 8 bases, there was a span of 17 bases. In DNA, the CDR3 is TGCGCCAGCAGTGTCGGCGGGCAGGGGAGAGAAAAACTGTTTTTT. It translates to CASSVGGQGREKLFF.

The rearrangement links TRBV28 to TRBJ2-3; TRBD1 matches at 7 bases. This CDR3 region has 19 residues. Germline lookup yields CDR1 MDHEN and CDR2 SYDVKM. V was clipped by 3 bases and J by 1 base; unmatched bases: 16. The CDR3 nucleotides read TGTGCCAGCAGTTTCAAAAAGGGGGCAGGGAACCCTCGCACAGATACGCAGTATTTT. This translates into CASSFKKGAGNPRTDTQYF.

This chain joins TRBV2 and TRBJ2-2, with a tentative D call TRBD1 (5 bases). Per the germline V gene, CDR1 is SNHLY and CDR2 is FYNNEI. Between the trimmed V and J ends, which lost 7 bases and 3 bases, there was a span of 12 bases. The CDR3 covers 14 residues. CDR3 loop: CASMGPSHTGELFF. The CDR3 DNA follows: TGTGCCAGCATGGGGCCCAGTCACACCGGGGAGCTGTTTTTT.

The V and J genes are TRBV5-1 and TRBJ2-5, with 12 bases matching TRBD2. V lost 1 base and J lost 4; bases outside the gene matches: 5. The CDR3 is made up of 16 amino acids. Germline CDR1 and CDR2: SGHRS and YFSETQ. CDR3 bases: TGCGCCAGCAGCTTGCGGGCTAGCGGGAGGGGAGAGACCCAGTACTTC. This sequence encodes CASSLRASGRGETQYF.

The CDR3 coding sequence is TGTGCCAGCAGTGGGGTAGCGAGCGGGACAGATACGCAGTATTTT. Protein product: CASSGVASGTDTQYF. The gene calls are TRBV6-1 and TRBJ2-3; perhaps TRBD2 as D (6 bases). This CDR3 has 15 amino acids. Trimming shortened V by 4 bases and J by 3 bases, and 14 bases separated the two germline ends. Germline-derived CDR1 and CDR2 are MNHNS and SASEGT.

This chain uses TRBV7-2 with TRBJ2-7, with D uncertain. Trimming left V 2 bases short and J 7 bases short, with 9 bases between. Germline CDR1 reads SGHTA; CDR2 reads FQGNSA. This CDR3 contains 12 residues. The CDR3: CASSLYSREQYF. In DNA, the CDR3 is TGTGCCAGCAGCTTATACTCCCGGGAGCAGTACTTC.

This chain links TRBV4-3 with TRBJ2-1, with 12 bases aligning to TRBD2. J lost 6 bases, V lost 3 bases, and 3 bases had no gene match. Germline values: CDR1 LGHNA, CDR2 YSLEER. The CDR3 length is 15 residues. The CDR3 DNA reads as TGCGCCAGCAGCCATCTAGCGGGAGGGAGCAATGAGCAGTTCTTC. This translates into CASSHLAGGSNEQFF.

V gene TRBV5-1 combines with J gene TRBJ2-2, with a possible D match to TRBD1 (5 bases). V was cut by 4 bases and J by 2 bases, with 9 bases left in between. The CDR3 is made up of 14 amino acids. Germline V lookup: CDR1 SGHRS, CDR2 YFSETQ. The CDR3 reads CASSGQGNTGELFF. CDR3 bases: TGCGCCAGCAGCGGTCAGGGAAACACCGGGGAGCTGTTTTTT.

This chain uses TRBV29-1 with TRBJ2-2, with D maybe TRBD2 (6 bases). The V gene lost 6 bases and the J gene lost 4 bases, with 15 bases spanning the gap. This CDR3 contains 14 residues. Germline assignment: CDR1 SQVTM and CDR2 ANQGSEA. In nucleotides, the CDR3 is TGCAGCGTGGCCACGGGAGCTGGCACCGGGGAGCTGTTTTTT. Translation: CSVATGAGTGELFF.

The rearrangement joins TRBV6-1 to TRBJ1-2; no clear D gene. The CDR3 sequence is 16 residues long. V was cut by 0 bases and J by 4 bases, with 15 bases left in between. Germline loops: CDR1 MNHNS, CDR2 SASEGT. The DNA for the CDR3 is TGTGCCAGCAGTGAAGCGTTGGGGAGCCGGGGCTATGGCTACACCTTC. It codes for CASSEALGSRGYGYTF.

V usage is TRBV11-2 and J usage is TRBJ2-2; no clear D gene. The CDR3 runs to 14 residues. The germline V gene encodes CDR1 SGHAT and CDR2 FQNNGV. V lost 3 bases to trimming and J lost 1 base, with 6 bases between them. The CDR3 DNA sequence: TGTGCCAGCAGCTTCAACTTGAACACCGGGGAGCTGTTTTTT. It encodes CASSFNLNTGELFF. The entire variable domain, with the rest obtained from reference TRBV11-2 and TRBJ2-2, is as follows: EAGVAQSPRYKIIEKRQSVAFWCNPISGHATLYWYQQILGQGPKLLIQFQNNGVVDDSQLPKDRFSAERLKGVDSTLKIQPAKLEDSAVYLCASSFNLNTGELFFGEGSRLTVL.

As DNA, the CDR3 is TGTGCCAGCAGCTTTGGGACTAGCGGAGACTACGAGCAGTACTTC. Its translation is CASSFGTSGDYEQYF. V usage is TRBV7-2 and J usage is TRBJ2-7, with TRBD2 matching 11 bases. Per the germline V gene, CDR1 is SGHTA and CDR2 is FQGNSA. Trimming cost V 3 bases and J 3 bases; bases outside gene matches: 4. This CDR3 comprises 15 residues.

CDR3 in amino acids: CASSLAGGIMGEKLFF. CDR3 nucleotide sequence: TGTGCCAGCAGCTTAGCAGGGGGCATAATGGGCGAAAAACTGTTTTTT. The chain employs TRBV5-5 and TRBJ1-4; 8 bases are shared with TRBD1. CDR1 is SGHKS, CDR2 YYEKEE, per germline (reference sequence). The CDR3 spans 16 residues. Trimming took 2 bases from V and 8 from J; bases not matched to a gene: 11.

The V gene is TRBV9, the J gene TRBJ2-2; maybe TRBD1 (6 bases). The CDR3 contains 16 residues. V dropped 0 bases and J dropped 7 bases, with 16 bases sitting between them. The germline V gene encodes CDR1 SGDLS and CDR2 YYNGEE. This CDR3 is CASSVGASLQGGELFF. DNA for the CDR3: TGTGCCAGCAGCGTAGGAGCAAGCCTACAGGGCGGGGAGCTGTTTTTT.

The V gene is TRBV23-1, the J gene TRBJ2-7, with 13 bases matching TRBD2. TRBV23-1 is reported as an ORF; its role is uncertain. With 6 bases clipped from V and 2 bases from J, the junction kept 16 bases outside the gene matches. The CDR3 runs 19 residues. The CDR3 DNA follows: TGCGCCAGCAGGGCACCAAGGACTAGCGGGAGAGTATCCCCCTACGAGCAGTACTTC. Translating it yields CASRAPRTSGRVSPYEQYF.

The chain carries TRBV19 and TRBJ1-1; 7 bases agree with TRBD1. Losses at the gene ends were 9 bases for V and 2 bases for J; bases not matched to a gene: 9. The CDR3 runs 14 residues. CDR1 and CDR2 from the germline V gene are LNHDA and SQIVND (reference sequence). The CDR3 protein is CASGSTGVNTEAFF. CDR3 coding DNA: TGTGCCAGCGGCTCCACAGGGGTAAACACTGAAGCTTTCTTT.

For the CDR3, the DNA is TGTGCCAGCAGCTTAGGAGCGGGAATCACAGATACGCAGTATTTT. Translation: CASSLGAGITDTQYF. This sequence joins TRBV7-6 and TRBJ2-3, with TRBD2 identical over 7 bases. CDR3 length: 15 residues. From germline, CDR1 is SGHVS and CDR2 FNYEAQ. V shed 1 base, J shed 2 bases, and the junction held 3 bases outside the gene matches.

The chain uses TRBV6-1 and TRBJ2-7, with D possibly matching TRBD1 (6 bases). Trimming cost V 4 bases and J 3 bases, with 10 bases left between them. The CDR3 runs 13 residues. In germline, CDR1 is MNHNS, CDR2 SASEGT. The CDR3 reads CASSARDNYEQYF. The CDR3, as DNA: TGTGCCAGCAGTGCCCGGGACAACTACGAGCAGTACTTC.